This entry lists 24 T cell receptor beta chains sequenced from one sample in a study of blood T cell repertoires in COVID-19. Assay: immunoSEQ multiplex PCR; the TCRdb copy retains only in-frame clones and omits some. The sample comprises about 89,000 clones, about two thirds of which are singletons, and about an eighth rests with the top ten. The source material was peripheral blood. The receptors shown here come from an elderly woman with acute or convalescent COVID-19.

In its sample, this clone was seen a few times. This chain uses TRBV28 with TRBJ1-4, with a tentative D call TRBD1 (6 bases). The CDR3 is made up of 14 amino acids. Looked up from germline, CDR1 is MDHEN and CDR2 is SYDVKM. V lost 10 bases to trimming and J lost 7 bases, with 19 bases between them. For the CDR3, the DNA is TGTGCCACCAAGCCGCCGAGAGGGGGTGAAAAACTGTTTTTT. Its translation: CATKPPRGGEKLFF.

The chain joins TRBV6-4 to TRBJ2-3, with D hard to call. The germline V gene encodes CDR1 MRHNA and CDR2 SNTAGT. The CDR3 sequence is 14 residues long. With 8 bases removed from V and 0 bases from J, the gap between germline ends came to 12 bases. CDR3 sequence: CASRAFASTDTQYF. The CDR3 DNA follows: TGTGCCAGCCGCGCATTCGCTAGCACAGATACGCAGTATTTT.

V is TRBV18 and J is TRBJ1-4, with 8 nucleotides matching TRBD1. V dropped 6 bases and J dropped 13; count of bases not matched to a gene: 4. The CDR3 is 11 amino acids. Germline lookup yields CDR1 KGHSH and CDR2 LQKENI. CDR3 amino acids: CASSPDRGLFF. The CDR3 nucleotides are TGTGCCAGCTCCCCCGACAGGGGACTGTTTTTT.

Many counts were recorded for this clone. The chain couples TRBV10-3 to TRBJ2-2, with a possible D match to TRBD2 (6 bases). The CDR3 extends over 14 amino acids. In germline, CDR1 is ENHRY, CDR2 SYGVKD. Trimming pared 7 bases from V and 3 bases from J, leaving 12 bases between. The CDR3 DNA is TGTGCCATCAAGGAGGGGTCGGACACCGGGGAGCTGTTTTTT. Residues: CAIKEGSDTGELFF.

The V call is TRBV9, the J call TRBJ1-3, with a weak D call TRBD1 (6 bases). Per the germline V gene, CDR1 is SGDLS and CDR2 is YYNGEE. This CDR3 region has 14 residues. V was cut by 6 bases and J by 0 bases, with 10 bases left in between. In DNA form, the CDR3 reads TGTGCCAGCACTGCAGGGGTCTCTGGAAACACCATATATTTT. Protein sequence: CASTAGVSGNTIYF.

The rearrangement links TRBV7-3 to TRBJ1-1, with TRBD1 matching over 7 bases. CDR1 is SGHTA and CDR2 is FQGTGA in the germline V gene. With V trimmed by 5 bases and J by 11 bases, 11 bases remained unmatched. CDR3 length: 13 amino acids. CDR3 in amino acids: CASSPDRVESAFF. Written as DNA, the CDR3 is TGTGCCAGCAGCCCCGACAGGGTCGAATCGGCTTTCTTT.

V is TRBV18 and J is TRBJ1-1; D remains ambiguous. In germline, CDR1 is KGHSH, CDR2 LQKENI. V lost 2 bases and J lost 5, with 9 bases in between. The CDR3 contains 13 residues. The CDR3, as DNA: TGTGCCAGCTCACCAAGAGGGAGGACTGAAGCTTTCTTT. Protein sequence: CASSPRGRTEAFF.

The chain is built from TRBV28 and TRBJ1-4; no clear D. The CDR3 consists of 12 residues. Trimming took 8 bases from V and 8 from J, leaving 12 bases between them. CDR1 MDHEN and CDR2 SYDVKM come from the germline V gene. This CDR3 is CASRRGREKLFF. CDR3 bases: TGTGCCAGCCGACGTGGGCGCGAAAAACTGTTTTTT.

The chain employs TRBV4-2 and TRBJ2-7, with 8 bases that match TRBD1. With 4 bases clipped from V and 6 bases from J, the junction kept 5 bases outside the gene matches. CDR1 and CDR2 (germline): LGHNA, YNFKEQ. The CDR3 runs to 13 residues. Here the CDR3 reads CASSPRTGSEQYF. The CDR3 DNA follows: TGTGCCAGCAGCCCCCGGACAGGGTCCGAGCAGTACTTC.

In this sample, this clone turned up once. The chain couples TRBV9 to TRBJ2-3; 10 bases match TRBD2. J lost 4 bases, V lost 3 bases, and 8 bases had no gene match. Germline V gene sequence: CDR1 SGDLS, CDR2 YYNGEE. This CDR3 is built from 16 residues. The CDR3 sequence is CASSASGGAVSDTQYF. The CDR3 region has the DNA TGTGCCAGCAGCGCGAGCGGGGGGGCTGTTTCAGATACGCAGTATTTT. Full variable domain (missing parts from reference TRBV9 and TRBJ2-3): DSGVTQTPKHLITATGQRVTLRCSPRSGDLSVYWYQQSLDQGLQFLIQYYNGEERAKGNILERFSAQQFPDLHSELNLSSLELGDSALYFCASSASGGAVSDTQYFGPGTRLTVL.

This clone was observed a single time. The J gene is TRBJ1-1, the V gene TRBV4-2; the D is unclear. Germline loops: CDR1 LGHNA, CDR2 YNFKEQ. The CDR3 length is 22 residues. V lost 0 bases, J lost 0 bases, and 29 bases lay in between. CDR3 coding DNA: TGTGCCAGCAGCCAAGATATAGCGAGGTCAAGATTTACCGGACCTATGAACACTGAAGCTTTCTTT. This gives the protein CASSQDIARSRFTGPMNTEAFF.

The V call is TRBV5-6, the J call TRBJ1-1; 8 bases line up with TRBD1. This CDR3 contains 15 residues. Germline trimming cut 4 bases from V and 6 bases from J; bases unmatched to any gene: 11. CDR1 is SGHDT, CDR2 YYEEEE, per germline. CDR3 nucleotides: TGTGCCAGCAGCGAGGTTCAGGGGGCGCAATCTGAAGCTTTCTTT. Protein sequence: CASSEVQGAQSEAFF. Supplemented by reference TRBV5-6 and TRBJ1-1, the full variable domain reads DAGVTQSPTHLIKTRGQQVTLRCSPKSGHDTVSWYQQALGQGPQFIFQYYEEEERQRGNFPDRFSGHQFPNYSSELNVNALLLGDSALYLCASSEVQGAQSEAFFGQGTRLTVV.

The V and J genes are TRBV29-1 and TRBJ1-1; D unresolved. V was shortened by 7 bases and J by 1 base, with 10 bases between the two germline ends. The CDR3 is made up of 12 amino acids. The V gene's germline CDR1 is SQVTM and CDR2 ANQGSEA. The CDR3 protein is CSALEWNTEAFF. In DNA form, the CDR3 reads TGCAGCGCGCTTGAGTGGAACACTGAAGCTTTCTTT.

The chain couples TRBV7-2 to TRBJ2-1, with unresolved D. V dropped 8 bases and J dropped 3 bases, with 17 bases sitting between them. This CDR3 spans 15 amino acids. CDR1 is SGHTA, CDR2 FQGNSA, per germline. DNA of the CDR3: TGTGCCAGCGCGAGATTTCCCACCGACTACAATGAGCAGTTCTTC. Translation: CASARFPTDYNEQFF.

The CDR3, as DNA: TGTGCCAGTATCGTCGCCGGGGACAGGGGCTATGGCTACACCTTC. Translated, it gives CASIVAGDRGYGYTF. The chain has TRBV19 and TRBJ1-2; 10 bases match TRBD1. Germline CDR1 is LNHDA and CDR2 is SQIVND (reference sequence). V dropped 7 bases and J dropped 4; count of bases not matched to a gene: 9. The CDR3 has 15 residues.

The chain combines TRBV7-3 with TRBJ1-2; D unclear. Germline V gene data show CDR1 as SGHTA and CDR2 as FQGTGA. The CDR3 extends over 13 amino acids. Trimming took off 4 bases at V and 6 bases at J, with 12 bases between the two ends. Here the CDR3 reads CASSSGYGHGYTF. The CDR3 region has the DNA TGTGCCAGCAGCTCGGGGTATGGTCATGGCTACACCTTC. Full variable domain (missing parts from reference TRBV7-3 and TRBJ1-2): GAGVSQTPSNKVTEKGKYVELRCDPISGHTALYWYRQSLGQGPEFLIYFQGTGAADDSGLPNDRFFAVRPEGSVSTLKIQRTERGDSAVYLCASSSGYGHGYTFGSGTRLTVV.

This clone came up a few times. J is TRBJ2-5 and V is TRBV3-1 (or the pseudogene TRBV3-2); D gene ambiguous. Trimming cost V 10 bases and J 1 base, with 4 bases left between them. This CDR3 has 10 amino acids. CDR1 and CDR2 (germline): LGHDT, YNNKEL (reference sequence). In DNA, the CDR3 is TGTGCCACGCGCCAAGAGACCCAGTACTTC. Protein: CATRQETQYF.

In this sample, this clone turned up a few times. The V and J genes are TRBV19 and TRBJ1-5; no definite D call. The CDR3 runs 15 residues. V was clipped by 7 bases and J by 5 bases, with 18 bases between them. CDR1 and CDR2 from the germline V gene are LNHDA and SQIVND (reference sequence). CDR3 DNA sequence: TGTGCCAGTACCTTCTCCCCCGAGGGCGATCAGCCCCAGCATTTT. Protein sequence: CASTFSPEGDQPQHF.

This clone was picked up a small number of times. J is TRBJ1-1 and V is TRBV5-1; D is perhaps TRBD1 (6 bases). Trimming stripped 4 bases from V and 3 bases from J, with 16 bases between. The CDR3 runs to 15 residues. Germline V gene sequence: CDR1 SGHRS, CDR2 YFSETQ. CDR3 DNA: TGCGCCAGCAGCCCGGAAGCAGGGGTGGACACTGAAGCTTTCTTT. Its protein product is CASSPEAGVDTEAFF. Full variable domain (missing parts from reference TRBV5-1 and TRBJ1-1): KAGVTQTPRYLIKTRGQQVTLSCSPISGHRSVSWYQQTPGQGLQFLFEYFSETQRNKGNFPGRFSGRQFSNSRSEMNVSTLELGDSALYLCASSPEAGVDTEAFFGQGTRLTVV.

This clone occurred once. The chain uses TRBV12-3 or TRBV12-4 and TRBJ1-2, with 7 bases aligning to TRBD1. The J segment lost 2 bases and the V segment lost 6 bases, leaving 3 bases of the junction unmatched. The CDR3 consists of 13 residues. The chain's CDR3 is CASRSGQNYGYTF. The CDR3 bases are TGTGCCAGCAGGTCGGGACAGAACTATGGCTACACCTTC.

The DNA for the CDR3 is TGTGCCAGCAGGGGGACTAGACAGGGGGCTGATGGCTACACCTTC. Its protein product is CASRGTRQGADGYTF. The genes are TRBV27 and TRBJ1-2; 10 bases are shared with TRBD1. CDR3 size: 15 residues. Germline CDR1 and CDR2: MNHEY and SMNVEV (reference sequence). Unmatched junction bases numbered 10, after V lost 6 bases and J lost 6 bases.

This clone appeared many times. The J gene is TRBJ1-2, the V gene TRBV5-1; D not certain. V gave up 4 bases and J gave up 6 bases, with 13 bases separating them. There are 13 residues in the CDR3. From germline, CDR1 is SGHRS and CDR2 YFSETQ. CDR3 residues: CASSPGSGDGYTF. CDR3 sequence (DNA): TGCGCCAGCAGCCCAGGCAGTGGTGATGGCTACACCTTC.

The J gene is TRBJ2-5, the V gene TRBV4-1; 13 bases line up with TRBD2. V dropped 1 base and J dropped 1; count of bases not matched to a gene: 6. Germline V gives CDR1 MGHRA, CDR2 YSYEKL. The CDR3 consists of 18 residues. The CDR3 loop is CASSQGTSGGGLQETQYF. The CDR3 bases are TGCGCCAGCAGCCAAGGGACTAGCGGGGGAGGACTCCAAGAGACCCAGTACTTC.

This clone has just a few counts. DNA of the CDR3: TGTGTCACCGACACAGGGGGAACAAGCAATCAGCCCCAGCATTTT. Translation gives CVTDTGGTSNQPQHF. V usage is TRBV28 and J usage is TRBJ1-5, with TRBD1 identical over 8 bases. CDR3 length: 15 amino acids. The germline V gene encodes CDR1 MDHEN and CDR2 SYDVKM.